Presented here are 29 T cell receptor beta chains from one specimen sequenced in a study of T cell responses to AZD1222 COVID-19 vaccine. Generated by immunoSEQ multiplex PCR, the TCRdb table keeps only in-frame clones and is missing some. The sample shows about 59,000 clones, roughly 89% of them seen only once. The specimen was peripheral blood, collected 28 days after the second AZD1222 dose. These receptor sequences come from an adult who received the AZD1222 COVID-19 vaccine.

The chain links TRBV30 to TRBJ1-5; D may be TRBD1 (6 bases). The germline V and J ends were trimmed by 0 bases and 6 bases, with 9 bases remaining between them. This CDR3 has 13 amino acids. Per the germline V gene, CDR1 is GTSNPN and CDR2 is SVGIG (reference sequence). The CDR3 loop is CAWSVSGAQPQHF. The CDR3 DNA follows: TGTGCCTGGAGTGTATCAGGGGCTCAGCCCCAGCATTTT.

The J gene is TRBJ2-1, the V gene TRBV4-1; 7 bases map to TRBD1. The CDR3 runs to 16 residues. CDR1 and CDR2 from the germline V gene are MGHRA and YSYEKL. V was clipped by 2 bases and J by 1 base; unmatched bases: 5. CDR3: CASSQPDRLSYNEQFF. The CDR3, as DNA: TGCGCCAGCAGCCAACCGGACAGGCTTTCCTACAATGAGCAGTTCTTC.

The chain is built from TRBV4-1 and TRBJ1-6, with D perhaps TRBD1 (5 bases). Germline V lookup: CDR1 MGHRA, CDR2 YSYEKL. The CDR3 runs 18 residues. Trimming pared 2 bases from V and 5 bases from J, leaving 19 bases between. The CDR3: CASSQIRGVEQHNSPLHF. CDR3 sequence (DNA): TGCGCCAGCAGCCAAATTAGGGGTGTGGAACAGCATAATTCACCCCTCCACTTT.

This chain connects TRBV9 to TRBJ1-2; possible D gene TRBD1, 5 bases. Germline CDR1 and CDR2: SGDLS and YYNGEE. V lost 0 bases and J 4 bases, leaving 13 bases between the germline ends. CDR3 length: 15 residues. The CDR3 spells CASSVDSGGGYGYTF. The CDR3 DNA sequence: TGTGCCAGCAGCGTAGATTCGGGGGGAGGCTATGGCTACACCTTC.

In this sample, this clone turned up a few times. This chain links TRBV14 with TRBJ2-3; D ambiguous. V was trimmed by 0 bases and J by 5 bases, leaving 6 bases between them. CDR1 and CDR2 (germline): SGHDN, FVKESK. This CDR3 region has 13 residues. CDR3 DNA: TGTGCCAGCAGCCAAGATCTAGGAGATACGCAGTATTTT. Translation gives CASSQDLGDTQYF. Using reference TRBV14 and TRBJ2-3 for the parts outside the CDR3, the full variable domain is EAGVTQFPSHSVIEKGQTVTLRCDPISGHDNLYWYRRVMGKEIKFLLHFVKESKQDESGMPNNRFLAERTGGTYSTLKVQPAELEDSGVYFCASSQDLGDTQYFGPGTRLTVL.

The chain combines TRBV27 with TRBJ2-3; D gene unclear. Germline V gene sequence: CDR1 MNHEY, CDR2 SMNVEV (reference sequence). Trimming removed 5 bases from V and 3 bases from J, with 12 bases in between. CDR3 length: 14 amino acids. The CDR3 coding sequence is TGTGCCAGCAGTAAAGGGCGTGGGACAGATACGCAGTATTTT. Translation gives CASSKGRGTDTQYF.

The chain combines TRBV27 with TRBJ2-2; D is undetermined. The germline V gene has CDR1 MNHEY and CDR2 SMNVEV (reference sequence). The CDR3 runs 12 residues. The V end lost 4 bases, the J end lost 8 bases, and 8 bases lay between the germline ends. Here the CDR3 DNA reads TGTGCCAGCAGTTCCTCAACGGGGGAGCTGTTTTTT. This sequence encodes CASSSSTGELFF.

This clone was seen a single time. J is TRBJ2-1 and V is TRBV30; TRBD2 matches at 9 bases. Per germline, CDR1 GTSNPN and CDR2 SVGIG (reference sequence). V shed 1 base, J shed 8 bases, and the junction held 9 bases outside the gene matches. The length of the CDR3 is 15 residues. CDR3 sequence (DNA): TGTGCCTGGAGTGACGGACTAGCGCAGAGGGATGAGCAGTTCTTC. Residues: CAWSDGLAQRDEQFF.

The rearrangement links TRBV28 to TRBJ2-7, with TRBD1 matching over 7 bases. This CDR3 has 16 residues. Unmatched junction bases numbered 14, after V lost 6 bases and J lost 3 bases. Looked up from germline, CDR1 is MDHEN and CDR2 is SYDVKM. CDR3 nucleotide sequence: TGTGCCAGCAGCCACAACCTGGGACAGCAGGACTACGAGCAGTACTTC. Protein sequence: CASSHNLGQQDYEQYF.

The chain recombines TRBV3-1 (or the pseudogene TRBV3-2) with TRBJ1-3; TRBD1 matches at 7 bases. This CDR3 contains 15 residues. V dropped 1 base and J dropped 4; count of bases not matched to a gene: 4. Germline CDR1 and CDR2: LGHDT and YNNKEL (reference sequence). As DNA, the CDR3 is TGTGCCAGCAGCCAAGTTAGGGGGCTCGGAAACACCATATATTTT. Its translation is CASSQVRGLGNTIYF.

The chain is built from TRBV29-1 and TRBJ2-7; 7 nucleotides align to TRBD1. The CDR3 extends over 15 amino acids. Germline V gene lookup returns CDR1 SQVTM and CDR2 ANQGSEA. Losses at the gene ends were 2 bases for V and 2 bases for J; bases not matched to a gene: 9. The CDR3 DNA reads TGCAGCGTTGAATACGGGGACAGATCCACCTACGAGCAGTACTTC. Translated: CSVEYGDRSTYEQYF.

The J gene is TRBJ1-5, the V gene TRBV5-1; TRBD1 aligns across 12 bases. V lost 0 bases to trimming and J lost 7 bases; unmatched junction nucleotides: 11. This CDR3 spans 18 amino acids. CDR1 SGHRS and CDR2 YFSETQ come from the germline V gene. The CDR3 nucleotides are TGCGCCAGCAGCTTGGCACCCCCGGGACAGGGGGCACAGCAGCCCCAGCATTTT. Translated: CASSLAPPGQGAQQPQHF.

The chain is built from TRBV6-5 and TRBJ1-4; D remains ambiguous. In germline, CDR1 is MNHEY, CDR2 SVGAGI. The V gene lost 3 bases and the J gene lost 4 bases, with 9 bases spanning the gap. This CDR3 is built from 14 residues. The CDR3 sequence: CASSYTRINEKLFF. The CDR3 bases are TGTGCCAGCAGTTATACTCGGATTAATGAAAAACTGTTTTTT.

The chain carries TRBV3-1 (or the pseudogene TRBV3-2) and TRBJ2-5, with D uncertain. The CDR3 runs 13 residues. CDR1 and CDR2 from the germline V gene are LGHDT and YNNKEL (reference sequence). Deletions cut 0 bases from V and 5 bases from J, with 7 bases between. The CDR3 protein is CASSQEVRETQYF. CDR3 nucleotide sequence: TGTGCCAGCAGCCAAGAAGTCAGGGAGACCCAGTACTTC.

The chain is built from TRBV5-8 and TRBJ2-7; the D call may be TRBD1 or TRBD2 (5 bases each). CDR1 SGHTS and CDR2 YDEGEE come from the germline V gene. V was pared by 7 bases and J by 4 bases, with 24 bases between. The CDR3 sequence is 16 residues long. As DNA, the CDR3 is TGTGCCAGCGACCCGGGGCAGGCCCGAGCCATATACGAGCAGTACTTC. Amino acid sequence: CASDPGQARAIYEQYF. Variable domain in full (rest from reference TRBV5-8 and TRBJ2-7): EAGVTQSPTHLIKTRGQQATLRCSPISGHTSVYWYQQALGLGLQFLLWYDEGEERNRGNFPPRFSGRQFPNYSSELNVNALELEDSALYLCASDPGQARAIYEQYFGPGTRLTVT.

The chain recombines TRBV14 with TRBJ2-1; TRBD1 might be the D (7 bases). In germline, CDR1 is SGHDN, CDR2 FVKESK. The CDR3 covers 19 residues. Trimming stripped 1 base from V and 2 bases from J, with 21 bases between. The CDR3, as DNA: TGTGCCAGCAGCCAAGGTCTGATCTCGGAGGGGGCCACCTACAATGAGCAGTTCTTC. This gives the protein CASSQGLISEGATYNEQFF.

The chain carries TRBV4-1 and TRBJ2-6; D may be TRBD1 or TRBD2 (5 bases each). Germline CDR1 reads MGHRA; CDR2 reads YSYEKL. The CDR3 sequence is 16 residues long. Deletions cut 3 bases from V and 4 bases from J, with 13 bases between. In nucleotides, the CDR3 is TGCGCCAGCAGCCAGGCCCACGGGGCCGGGGCCAACGTCCTGACTTTC. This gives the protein CASSQAHGAGANVLTF.

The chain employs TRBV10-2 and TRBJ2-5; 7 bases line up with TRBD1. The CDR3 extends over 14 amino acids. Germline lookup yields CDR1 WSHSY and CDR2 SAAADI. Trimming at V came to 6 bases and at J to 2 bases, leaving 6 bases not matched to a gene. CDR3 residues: CASRGGQPQETQYF. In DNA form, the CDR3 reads TGCGCCAGCAGAGGGGGACAGCCTCAAGAGACCCAGTACTTC.

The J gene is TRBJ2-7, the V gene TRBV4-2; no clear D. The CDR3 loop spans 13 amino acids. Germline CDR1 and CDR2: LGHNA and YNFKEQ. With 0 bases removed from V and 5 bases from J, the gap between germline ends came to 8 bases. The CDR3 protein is CASSQEWLDEQYF. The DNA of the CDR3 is TGTGCCAGCAGCCAAGAGTGGCTGGACGAGCAGTACTTC.

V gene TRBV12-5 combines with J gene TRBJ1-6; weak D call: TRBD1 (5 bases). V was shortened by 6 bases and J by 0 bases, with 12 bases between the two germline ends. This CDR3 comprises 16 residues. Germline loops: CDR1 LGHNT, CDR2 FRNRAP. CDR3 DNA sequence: TGTGCTAGTGGCTCAGACAGCAGCTCCTATAATTCACCCCTCCACTTT. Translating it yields CASGSDSSSYNSPLHF.

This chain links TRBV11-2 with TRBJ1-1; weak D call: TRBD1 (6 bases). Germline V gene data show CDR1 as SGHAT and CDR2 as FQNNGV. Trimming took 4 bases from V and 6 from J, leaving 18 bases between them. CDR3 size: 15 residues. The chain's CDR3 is CASSSPQRGRAEAFF. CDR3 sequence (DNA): TGTGCCAGCAGCTCACCCCAAAGGGGGAGGGCTGAAGCTTTCTTT. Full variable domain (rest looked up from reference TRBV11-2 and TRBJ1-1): EAGVAQSPRYKIIEKRQSVAFWCNPISGHATLYWYQQILGQGPKLLIQFQNNGVVDDSQLPKDRFSAERLKGVDSTLKIQPAKLEDSAVYLCASSSPQRGRAEAFFGQGTRLTVV.

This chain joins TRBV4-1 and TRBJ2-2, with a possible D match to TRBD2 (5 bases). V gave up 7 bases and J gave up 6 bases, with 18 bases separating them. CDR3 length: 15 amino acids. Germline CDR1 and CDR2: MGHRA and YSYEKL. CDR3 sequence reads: CASKFEGPGPGELFF. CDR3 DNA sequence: TGCGCCAGCAAGTTTGAGGGCCCCGGGCCCGGGGAGCTGTTTTTT.

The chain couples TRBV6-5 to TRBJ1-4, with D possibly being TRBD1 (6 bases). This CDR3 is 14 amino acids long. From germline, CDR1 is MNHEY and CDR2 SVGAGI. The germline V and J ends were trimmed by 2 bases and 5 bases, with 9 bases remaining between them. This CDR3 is CASSYSGQNEKLFF. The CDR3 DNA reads TGTGCCAGCAGTTACAGCGGACAGAATGAAAAACTGTTTTTT.

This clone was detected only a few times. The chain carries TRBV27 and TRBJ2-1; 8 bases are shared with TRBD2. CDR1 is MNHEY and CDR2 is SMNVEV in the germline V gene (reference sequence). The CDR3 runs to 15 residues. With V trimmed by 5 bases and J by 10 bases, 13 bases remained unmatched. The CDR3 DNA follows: TGTGCCAGCAGTCAACCCCTGGGACTAGTTGGCGAGCAGTTCTTC. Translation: CASSQPLGLVGEQFF.

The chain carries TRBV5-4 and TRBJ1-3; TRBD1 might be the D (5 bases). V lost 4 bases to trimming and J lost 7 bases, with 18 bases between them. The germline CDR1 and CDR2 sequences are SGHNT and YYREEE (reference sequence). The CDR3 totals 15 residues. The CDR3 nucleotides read TGTGCCAGCAGCGTTCCGGGACCGAATACCAACACCATATATTTT. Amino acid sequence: CASSVPGPNTNTIYF.

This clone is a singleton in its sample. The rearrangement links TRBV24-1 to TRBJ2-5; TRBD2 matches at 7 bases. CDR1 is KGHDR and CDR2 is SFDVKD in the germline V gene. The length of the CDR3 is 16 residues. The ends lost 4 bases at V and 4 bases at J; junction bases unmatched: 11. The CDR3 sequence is CATSDPRREGRETQYF. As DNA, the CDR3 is TGTGCCACCAGTGACCCTCGTAGGGAGGGGAGAGAGACCCAGTACTTC.

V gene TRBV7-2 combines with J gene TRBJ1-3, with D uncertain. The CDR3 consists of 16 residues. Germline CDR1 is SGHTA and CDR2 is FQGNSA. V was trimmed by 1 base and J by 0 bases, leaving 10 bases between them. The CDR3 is CASSLEIGVSGNTIYF. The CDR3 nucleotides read TGTGCCAGCAGCTTAGAGATCGGGGTCTCTGGAAACACCATATATTTT. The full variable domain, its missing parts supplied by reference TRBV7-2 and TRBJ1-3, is GAGVSQSPSNKVTEKGKDVELRCDPISGHTALYWYRQSLGQGLEFLIYFQGNSAPDKSGLPSDRFSAERTGGSVSTLTIQRTQQEDSAVYLCASSLEIGVSGNTIYFGEGSWLTVV.

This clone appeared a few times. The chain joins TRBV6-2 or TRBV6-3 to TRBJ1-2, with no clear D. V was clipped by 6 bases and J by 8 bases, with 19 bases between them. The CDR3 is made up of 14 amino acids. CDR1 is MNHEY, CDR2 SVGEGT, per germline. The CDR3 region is CASSLGGERRGYTF. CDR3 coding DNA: TGTGCCAGCAGCCTCGGCGGGGAAAGAAGGGGCTACACCTTC.

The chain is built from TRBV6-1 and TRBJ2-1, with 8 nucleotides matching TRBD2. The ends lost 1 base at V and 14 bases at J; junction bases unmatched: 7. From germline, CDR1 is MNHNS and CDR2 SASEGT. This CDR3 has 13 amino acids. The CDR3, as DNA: TGTGCCAGCAGTGAAGTCGTTTCAGCGGGGGAGTTCTTC. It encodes CASSEVVSAGEFF.